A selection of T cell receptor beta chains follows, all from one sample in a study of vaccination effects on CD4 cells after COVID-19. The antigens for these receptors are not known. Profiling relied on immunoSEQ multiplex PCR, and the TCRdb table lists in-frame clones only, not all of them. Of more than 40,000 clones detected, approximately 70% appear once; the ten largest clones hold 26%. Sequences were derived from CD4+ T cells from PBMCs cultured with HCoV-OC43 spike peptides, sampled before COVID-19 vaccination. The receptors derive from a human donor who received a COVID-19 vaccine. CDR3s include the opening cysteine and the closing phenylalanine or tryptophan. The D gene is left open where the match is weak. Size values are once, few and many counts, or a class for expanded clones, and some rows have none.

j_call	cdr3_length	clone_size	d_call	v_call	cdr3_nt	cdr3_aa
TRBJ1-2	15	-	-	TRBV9	TGTGCCAGCAGCGTAGGTTGGGGGGAGCCCCATGGCTACACCTTC	CASSVGWGEPHGYTF
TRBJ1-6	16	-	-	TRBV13	TGTGCCAGCAGCTTAAACCGGGGGGCGAAATATTCACCCCTCCACTTT	CASSLNRGAKYSPLHF
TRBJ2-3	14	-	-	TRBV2	TGTGCCAGCAGTGAGTCGGCTAGTAGAGATACGCAGTATTTT	CASSESASRDTQYF
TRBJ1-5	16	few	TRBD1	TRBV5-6	TGTGCCAGCAGCTTGGCCATGGGGACAGGGAATCAGCCCCAGCATTTT	CASSLAMGTGNQPQHF
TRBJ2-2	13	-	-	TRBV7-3	TGTGCCAGCAGCTTGGGGACTCCCGGGGAGCTGTTTTTT	CASSLGTPGELFF
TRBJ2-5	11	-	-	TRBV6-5	TGTGCCAGCAGGGGGCAAGAGACCCAGTACTTC	CASRGQETQYF
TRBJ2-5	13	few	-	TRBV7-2	-	CASSTSGGETQYF
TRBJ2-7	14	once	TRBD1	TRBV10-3	TGTGCCATCAGGACGGGACAGGGGGCTTACGAGCAGTACTTC	CAIRTGQGAYEQYF
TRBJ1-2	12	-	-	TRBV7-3	TGTGCCAGCAGTACGGGGGTGGGCGGCTACACCTTC	CASSTGVGGYTF
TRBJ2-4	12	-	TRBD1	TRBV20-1	TGCAGTGCTAGTGCCGACAGGGGACTTCAGTACTTC	CSASADRGLQYF
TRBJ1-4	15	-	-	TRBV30	TGTGCCTGGAGCCGTTCCCGCCCAACTAATGAAAAACTGTTTTTT	CAWSRSRPTNEKLFF
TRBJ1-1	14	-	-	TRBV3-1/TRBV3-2	TGTGCCAGCACACGGGAGGGAAAGAGGACTGAAGCTTTCTTT	CASTREGKRTEAFF
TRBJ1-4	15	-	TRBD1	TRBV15	TGTGCCACCAGCAGGACAGGGGAAATTAATGAAAAACTGTTTTTT	CATSRTGEINEKLFF
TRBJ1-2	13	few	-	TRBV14	TGTGCCAGCAGCCTTATCACCCACTATGGCTACACCTTC	CASSLITHYGYTF
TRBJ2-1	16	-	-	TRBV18	TGTGCCAGCTCACCACCGGCTGGGCGGTCCTACAATGAGCAGTTCTTC	CASSPPAGRSYNEQFF
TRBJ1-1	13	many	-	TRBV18	TGTGCCAGCTCACCACTCCGGGGCACTGAAGCTTTCTTT	CASSPLRGTEAFF
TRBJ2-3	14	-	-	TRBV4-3	TGCGCCAGCAGCCAAGATATCCGCACAGATACGCAGTATTTT	CASSQDIRTDTQYF
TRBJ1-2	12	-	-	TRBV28	TGTGCCAGCAGTAGGGGCTCATATGGCTACACCTTC	CASSRGSYGYTF
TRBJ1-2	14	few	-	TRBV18	TGTGCCAGCTCCCCCTCAGGGGTAGGATATGGCTACACCTTC	CASSPSGVGYGYTF
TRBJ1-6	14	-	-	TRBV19	TGTGCCAGTAGTATTTTTGGGAACAATTCACCCCTCCACTTT	CASSIFGNNSPLHF
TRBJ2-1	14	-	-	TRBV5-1	TGCGCCAGCTCTCCTAGGACCCCCTACAATGAGCAGTTCTTC	CASSPRTPYNEQFF
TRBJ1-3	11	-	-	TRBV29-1	TGCAGCGGATGGGGCGGAAACACCATATATTTT	CSGWGGNTIYF
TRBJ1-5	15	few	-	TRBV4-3	TGCGCCAGCAGCCAAGATGAGGGGACCGGTCAGCCCCAGCATTTT	CASSQDEGTGQPQHF
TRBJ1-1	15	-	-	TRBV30	TGTGCCTGGAGCCCGCCCAGGGAAGTAAACACTGAAGCTTTCTTT	CAWSPPREVNTEAFF
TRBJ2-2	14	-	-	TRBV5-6	TGTGCCAGCAGCTTGGGACTCGACACCGGGGAGCTGTTTTTT	CASSLGLDTGELFF
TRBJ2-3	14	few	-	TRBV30	TGTGCCTGGAGTGACAGTACTACAGTGGATACGCAGTATTTT	CAWSDSTTVDTQYF
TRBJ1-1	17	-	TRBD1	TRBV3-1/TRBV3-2	TGTGCCAGCAGCCAAGAGCCCAGGGGGAGGAGTAGGACTGAAGCTTTCTTT	CASSQEPRGRSRTEAFF
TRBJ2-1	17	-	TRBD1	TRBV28	TGTGCCAGCAGTTTACGGCTGACAGGGTTCTCCTACAATGAGCAGTTCTTC	CASSLRLTGFSYNEQFF
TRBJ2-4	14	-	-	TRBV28	TGTGCCAGCAGTTTATTGGGGTACAAAAACATTCAGTACTTC	CASSLLGYKNIQYF
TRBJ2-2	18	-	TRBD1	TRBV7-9	TGTGCCAGCAGCCAAGTCCGGGGGACAGGGTGGAACACCGGGGAGCTGTTTTTT	CASSQVRGTGWNTGELFF
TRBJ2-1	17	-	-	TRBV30	TGTGCCTGGAGTGTGTACGCGGGCCTTAGCTCCTACAATGAGCAGTTCTTC	CAWSVYAGLSSYNEQFF
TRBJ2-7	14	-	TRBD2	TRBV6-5	TGTGCCAGCAGGGTGCGGGGGGGCCCCTACGAGCAGTACTTC	CASRVRGGPYEQYF
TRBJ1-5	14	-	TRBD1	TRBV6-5	TGTGCCAGCAGGAAAACAGGGGACAATCAGCCCCAGCATTTT	CASRKTGDNQPQHF
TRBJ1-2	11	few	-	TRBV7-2	TGTGCCAGCAGCCCGGGGGAGGGCTACACCTTC	CASSPGEGYTF
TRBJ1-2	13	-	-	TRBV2	TGTGCCAGCAGTGAAGTGAGCGGGATCGGCTACACCTTC	CASSEVSGIGYTF
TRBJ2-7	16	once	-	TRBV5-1	TGCGCCAGCAGCTCGGGCCCTGGGGACGGGATCTACGAGCAGTACTTC	CASSSGPGDGIYEQYF
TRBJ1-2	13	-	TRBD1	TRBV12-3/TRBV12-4	TGTGCCAGCAGTCCAAGACAGGGCTATGGCTACACCTTC	CASSPRQGYGYTF
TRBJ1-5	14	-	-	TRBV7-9	TGTGCCAGCAGCCCCCAGACAGGAGGGCAGCCCCAGCATTTT	CASSPQTGGQPQHF
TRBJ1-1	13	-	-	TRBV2	TGTGCCAGCACTCTGGGGCACAACACTGAAGCTTTCTTT	CASTLGHNTEAFF
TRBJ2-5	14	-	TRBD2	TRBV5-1	TGCGCCAGCAGCCTCGGGACTAGCCAAGAGACCCAGTACTTC	CASSLGTSQETQYF
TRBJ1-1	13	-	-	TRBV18	TGTGCCAGCTCACCGAATCTTTCCGCTGAAGCTTTCTTT	CASSPNLSAEAFF
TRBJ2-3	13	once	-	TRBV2	TGTGCCAGTCTGGACTTCACGACAGATACGCAGTATTTT	CASLDFTTDTQYF
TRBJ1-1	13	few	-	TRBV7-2	TGTGCCAGCAGAGAGACAGGGAACACTGAAGCTTTCTTT	CASRETGNTEAFF
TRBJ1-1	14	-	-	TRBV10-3	TGTGCCATCAGGCAAAGGACAGACTCCTCTGAAGCTTTCTTT	CAIRQRTDSSEAFF
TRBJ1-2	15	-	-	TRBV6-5	TGTGCCAGCAGTTACGGGCAGGGTATACAATATGGCTACACCTTC	CASSYGQGIQYGYTF
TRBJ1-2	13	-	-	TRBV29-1	TGCAGCGTCGACAGGCGCCTGAGCTATGGCTACACCTTC	CSVDRRLSYGYTF
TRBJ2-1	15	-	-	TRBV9	TGTGCCAGCAGCCACGGAGGGTATTTCTACAATGAGCAGTTCTTC	CASSHGGYFYNEQFF
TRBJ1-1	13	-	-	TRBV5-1	TGCGCCAGCACTAAGTTAGAGAACACTGAAGCTTTCTTT	CASTKLENTEAFF
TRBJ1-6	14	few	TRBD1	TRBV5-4	TGTGCCACAAGGACAGGGGACCATAATTCACCCCTCCACTTT	CATRTGDHNSPLHF
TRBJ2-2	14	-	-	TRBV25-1	TGTGCCAGCCGGGACGGAATGAACACCGGGGAGCTGTTTTTT	CASRDGMNTGELFF
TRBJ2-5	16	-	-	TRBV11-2	TGTGCCAGCAGCCCCCTCCGTGGCCCCTCGCCGGGGACCCAGTACTTC	CASSPLRGPSPGTQYF
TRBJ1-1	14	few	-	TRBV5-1	TGCGCCAGCAGCTTGGGGGGGGGATCCACTGAAGCTTTCTTT	CASSLGGGSTEAFF
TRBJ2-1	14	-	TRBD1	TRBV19	TGTGCCAGTAGTAGGGGACAGCTAAACAATGAGCAGTTCTTC	CASSRGQLNNEQFF